This TCR beta chain originates from a study of cytomegalovirus exposure and HLA in healthy donors. Study overall: Researchers previously reported finding 117 million unique TCR beta sequences from about 170 million T cells.

General study results and limits: A previous analysis found most TCR beta V segments productive roughly 87% or roughly 30% of the time.

The CMV serostatus of this donor was not recorded. Primers included in the PCR were 60 Vbeta and 13 Jbeta primers. Sequencing was performed with immunoSEQ multiplex PCR; in TCRdb, only in-frame clones are kept and a portion is missing. In the table there are about 55,000 clones, roughly 60% of which are singletons. Points on this clone: The antigen remains unidentified.

Germline CDR1 and CDR2: SGHAT and FQDESV (reference sequence). The CDR3 loop spans 15 amino acids. Trimming pared 8 bases from V and 2 bases from J, leaving 18 bases between. This clonotype originated in a human donor in good health. This chain uses TRBV11-1 with TRBJ1-2; the D gene is possibly TRBD1 (6 bases). Material for sequencing was PBMCs. The CDR3 region has the DNA TGTGCCAGCGCAAGAGGTGGGGGCGCGAACTATGGCTACACCTTC. The encoded protein is CASARGGGANYGYTF. The whole variable domain, filled in from reference TRBV11-1 and TRBJ1-2, reads EAEVAQSPRYKITEKSQAVAFWCDPISGHATLYWYRQILGQGPELLVQFQDESVVDDSQLPKDRFSAERLKGVDSTLKIQPAELGDSAMYLCASARGGGANYGYTFGSGTRLTVV.